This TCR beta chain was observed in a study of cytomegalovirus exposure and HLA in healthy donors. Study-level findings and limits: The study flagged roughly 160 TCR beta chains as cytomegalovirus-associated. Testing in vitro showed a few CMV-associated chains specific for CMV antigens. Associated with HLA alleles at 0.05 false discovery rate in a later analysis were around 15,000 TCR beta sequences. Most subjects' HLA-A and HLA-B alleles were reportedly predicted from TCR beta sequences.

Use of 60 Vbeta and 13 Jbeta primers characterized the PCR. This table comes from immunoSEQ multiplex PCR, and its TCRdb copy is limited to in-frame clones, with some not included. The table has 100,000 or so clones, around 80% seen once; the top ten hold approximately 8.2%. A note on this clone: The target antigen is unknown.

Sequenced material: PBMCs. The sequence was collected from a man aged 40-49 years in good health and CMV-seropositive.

The CDR3 region is CSGRDRRPPNEQFF. The CDR3 DNA reads as TGCAGCGGACGAGACAGGCGCCCTCCGAATGAGCAGTTCTTC. The chain carries TRBV29-1 and TRBJ2-1, with D possibly being TRBD1 (6 bases). The CDR3 covers 14 residues. CDR1 SQVTM and CDR2 ANQGSEA come from the germline V gene. The V and J ends lost 7 bases and 7 bases respectively, with 20 bases between them.